This TCR beta chain was captured in a study of human T cells and chemical hapten exposure. Study-wide context: Sensitization involved placing 2% DPC onto a 2 cm by 2 cm region of upper inner arm skin.

TCRdb re-derived calls from the RACE reads in MiXCR, one entry per CDR3 protein. The table has over 85,000 distinct CDR3 sequences, 9.3% seen once. Indicated time point: patch test 2, 6 weeks after DPC sensitization. Treatment meaning: therapeutic diphenylcyclopropenone sensitization with weekly scalp DPC. The CDR3 covers 15 residues. V lost 3 bases and J lost 6; bases outside the gene matches: 2. Per the germline V gene, CDR1 is SGHVS and CDR2 is FQNEAQ. The clonotype comes from a woman aged 40 to 50 with alopecia areata. Some clones in this sample may be carry-over from other donors' samples. The starting material was whole blood, obtained in connection with sensitization to the hapten diphenylcyclopropenone (DPC). The chain combines TRBV7-8 with TRBJ2-1; 13 bases align to TRBD2. CDR3 residues: CASSLTSGGSNEQFF. CDR3 DNA: TGTGCCAGCAGCTTGACTAGCGGGGGGAGCAATGAGCAGTTCTTC.